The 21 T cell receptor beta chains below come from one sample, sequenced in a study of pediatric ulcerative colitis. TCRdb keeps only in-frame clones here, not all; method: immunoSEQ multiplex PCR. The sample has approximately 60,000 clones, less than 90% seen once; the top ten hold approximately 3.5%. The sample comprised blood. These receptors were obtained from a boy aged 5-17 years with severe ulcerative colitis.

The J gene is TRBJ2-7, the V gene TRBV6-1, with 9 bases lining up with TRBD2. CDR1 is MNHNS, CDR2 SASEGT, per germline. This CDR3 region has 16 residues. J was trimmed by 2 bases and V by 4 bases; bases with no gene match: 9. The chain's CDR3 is CASSGYSGSTAYEQYF. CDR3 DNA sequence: TGTGCCAGCAGTGGATATAGCGGGAGCACCGCCTACGAGCAGTACTTC.

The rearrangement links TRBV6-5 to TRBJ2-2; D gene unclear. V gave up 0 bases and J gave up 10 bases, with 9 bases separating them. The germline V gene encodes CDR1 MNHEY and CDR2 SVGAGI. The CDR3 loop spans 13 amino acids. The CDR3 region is CASSYSRATELFF. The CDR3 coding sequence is TGTGCCAGCAGTTACTCTCGGGCTACGGAGCTGTTTTTT.

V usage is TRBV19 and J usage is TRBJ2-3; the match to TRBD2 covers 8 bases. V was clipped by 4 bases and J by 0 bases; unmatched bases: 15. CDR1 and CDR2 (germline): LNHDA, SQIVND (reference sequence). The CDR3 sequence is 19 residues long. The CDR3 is CASSNRRGRKESSTDTQYF. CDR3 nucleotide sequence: TGTGCCAGTAGTAATCGTCGCGGGAGGAAAGAATCTAGCACAGATACGCAGTATTTT. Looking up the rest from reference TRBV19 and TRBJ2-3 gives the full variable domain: DGGITQSPKYLFRKEGQNVTLSCEQNLNHDAMYWYRQDPGQGLRLIYYSQIVNDFQKGDIAEGYSVSREKKESFPLTVTSAQKNPTAFYLCASSNRRGRKESSTDTQYFGPGTRLTVL.

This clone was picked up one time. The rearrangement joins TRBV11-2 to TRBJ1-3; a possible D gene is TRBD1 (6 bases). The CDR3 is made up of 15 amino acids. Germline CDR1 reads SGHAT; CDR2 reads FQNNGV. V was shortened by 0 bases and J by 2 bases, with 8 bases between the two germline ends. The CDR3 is CASSLEQGPGNTIYF. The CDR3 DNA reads TGTGCCAGCAGCTTAGAACAGGGACCTGGAAACACCATATATTTT.

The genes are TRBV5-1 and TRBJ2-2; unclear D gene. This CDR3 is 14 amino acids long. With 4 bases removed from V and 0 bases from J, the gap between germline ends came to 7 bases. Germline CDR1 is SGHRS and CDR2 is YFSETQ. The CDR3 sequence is CASSEITNTGELFF. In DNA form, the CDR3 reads TGCGCCAGCAGCGAAATCACGAACACCGGGGAGCTGTTTTTT.

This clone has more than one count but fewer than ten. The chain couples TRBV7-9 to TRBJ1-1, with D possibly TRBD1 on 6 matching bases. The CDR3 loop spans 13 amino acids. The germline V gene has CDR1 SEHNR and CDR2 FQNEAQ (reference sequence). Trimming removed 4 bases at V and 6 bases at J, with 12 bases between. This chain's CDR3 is CASSSRTAPEAFF. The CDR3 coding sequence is TGTGCCAGCAGCTCAAGGACAGCTCCTGAAGCTTTCTTT. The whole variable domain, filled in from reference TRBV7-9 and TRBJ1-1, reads DTGVSQNPRHKITKRGQNVTFRCDPISEHNRLYWYRQTLGQGPEFLTYFQNEAQLEKSRLLSDRFSAERPKGSFSTLEIQRTEQGDSAMYLCASSSRTAPEAFFGQGTRLTVV.

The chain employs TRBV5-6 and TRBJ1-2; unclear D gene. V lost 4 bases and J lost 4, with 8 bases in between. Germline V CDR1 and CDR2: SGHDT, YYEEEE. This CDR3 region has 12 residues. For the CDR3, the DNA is TGTGCCAGCAGCCCTGACGGCTATGGCTACACCTTC. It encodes CASSPDGYGYTF.

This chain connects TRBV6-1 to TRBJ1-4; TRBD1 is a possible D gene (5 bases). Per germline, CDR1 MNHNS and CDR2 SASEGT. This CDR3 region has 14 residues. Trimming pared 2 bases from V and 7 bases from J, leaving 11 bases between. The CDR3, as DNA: TGTGCCAGCAGTGAACCCGGGGGGAGTGAAAAACTGTTTTTT. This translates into CASSEPGGSEKLFF.

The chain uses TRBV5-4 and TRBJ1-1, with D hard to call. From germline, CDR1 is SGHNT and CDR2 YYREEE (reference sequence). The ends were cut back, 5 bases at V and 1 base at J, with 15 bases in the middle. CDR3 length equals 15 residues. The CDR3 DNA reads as TGTGCCAGCAGGTCTATGTCCGCAGAGAACACTGAAGCTTTCTTT. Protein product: CASRSMSAENTEAFF.

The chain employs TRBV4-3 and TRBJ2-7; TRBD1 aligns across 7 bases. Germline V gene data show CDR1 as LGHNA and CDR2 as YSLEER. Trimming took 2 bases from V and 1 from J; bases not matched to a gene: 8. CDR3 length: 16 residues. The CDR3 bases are TGCGCCAGCAGCCAATACCGGGACAGCTCATCCTACGAGCAGTACTTC. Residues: CASSQYRDSSSYEQYF.

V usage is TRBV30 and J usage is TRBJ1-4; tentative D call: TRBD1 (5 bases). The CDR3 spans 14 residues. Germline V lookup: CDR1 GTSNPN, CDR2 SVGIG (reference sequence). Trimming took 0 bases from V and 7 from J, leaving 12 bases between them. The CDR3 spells CAWSVGGASEKLFF. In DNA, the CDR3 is TGTGCCTGGAGTGTAGGTGGGGCGTCTGAAAAACTGTTTTTT.

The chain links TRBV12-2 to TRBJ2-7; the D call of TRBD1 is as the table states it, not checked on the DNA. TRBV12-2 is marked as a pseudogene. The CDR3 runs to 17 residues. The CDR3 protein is CASRLVVQGSPPNEQYF. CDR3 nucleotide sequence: TGTGCAAGTCGCTTAGTGGTTCAGGGCTCGCCCCCAAACGAGCAGTACTTC.

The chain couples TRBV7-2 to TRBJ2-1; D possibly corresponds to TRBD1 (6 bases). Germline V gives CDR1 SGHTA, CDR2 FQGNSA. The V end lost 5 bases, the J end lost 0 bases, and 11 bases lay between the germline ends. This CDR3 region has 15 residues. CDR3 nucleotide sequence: TGTGCCAGCAGCCGGACAGCCAACTCCTACAATGAGCAGTTCTTC. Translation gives CASSRTANSYNEQFF.

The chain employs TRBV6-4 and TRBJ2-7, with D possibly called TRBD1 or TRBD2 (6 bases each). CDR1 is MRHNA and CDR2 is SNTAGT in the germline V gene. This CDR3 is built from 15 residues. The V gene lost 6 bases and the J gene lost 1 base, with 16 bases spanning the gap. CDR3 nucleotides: TGTGCCAGCAGAGTAACAGGGAGGCGGTCCTACGAGCAGTACTTC. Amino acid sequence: CASRVTGRRSYEQYF.

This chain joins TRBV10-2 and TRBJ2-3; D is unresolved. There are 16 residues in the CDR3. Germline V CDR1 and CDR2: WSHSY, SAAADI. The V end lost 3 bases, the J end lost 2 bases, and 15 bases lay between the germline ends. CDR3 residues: CASSDIPFGDTDTQYF. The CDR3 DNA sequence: TGCGCCAGCAGTGATATTCCGTTCGGTGACACAGATACGCAGTATTTT.

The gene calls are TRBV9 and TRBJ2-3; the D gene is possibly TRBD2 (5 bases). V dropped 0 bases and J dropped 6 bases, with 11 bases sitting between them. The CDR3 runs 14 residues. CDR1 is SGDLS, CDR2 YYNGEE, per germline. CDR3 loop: CASSVASEGDTQYF. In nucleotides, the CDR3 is TGTGCCAGCAGCGTAGCCTCAGAGGGCGATACGCAGTATTTT.

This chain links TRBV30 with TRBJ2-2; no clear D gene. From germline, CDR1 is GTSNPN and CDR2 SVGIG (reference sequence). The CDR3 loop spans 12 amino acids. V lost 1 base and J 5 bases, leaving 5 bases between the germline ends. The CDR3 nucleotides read TGTGCCTGGAGTGCAATAACCGGGGAGCTGTTTTTT. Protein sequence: CAWSAITGELFF.

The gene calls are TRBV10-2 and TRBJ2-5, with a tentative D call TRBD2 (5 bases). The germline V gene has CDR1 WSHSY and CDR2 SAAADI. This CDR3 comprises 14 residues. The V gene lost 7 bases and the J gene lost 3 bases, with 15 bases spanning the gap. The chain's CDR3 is CASTSDEGEETQYF. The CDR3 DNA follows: TGCGCCAGCACGTCGGACGAGGGAGAAGAGACCCAGTACTTC.

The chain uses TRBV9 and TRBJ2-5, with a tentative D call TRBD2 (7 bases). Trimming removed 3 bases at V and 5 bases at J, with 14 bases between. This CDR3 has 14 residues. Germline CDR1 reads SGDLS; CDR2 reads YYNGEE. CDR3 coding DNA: TGTGCCAGCAGCGGGGGCGGGGGCTCCGAGACCCAGTACTTC. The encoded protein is CASSGGGGSETQYF.

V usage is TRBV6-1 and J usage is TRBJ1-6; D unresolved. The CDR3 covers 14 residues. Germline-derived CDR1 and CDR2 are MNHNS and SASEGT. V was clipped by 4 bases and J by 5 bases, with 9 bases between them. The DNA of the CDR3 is TGTGCCAGCAGTGCCGAGAGGAATAATTCACCCCTCCACTTT. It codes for CASSAERNNSPLHF.

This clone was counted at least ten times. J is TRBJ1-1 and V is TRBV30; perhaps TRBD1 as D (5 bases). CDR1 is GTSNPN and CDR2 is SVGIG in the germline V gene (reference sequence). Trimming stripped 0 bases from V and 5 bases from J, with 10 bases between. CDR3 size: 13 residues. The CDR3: CAWSVGDRTEAFF. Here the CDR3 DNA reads TGTGCCTGGAGTGTAGGGGATCGAACTGAAGCTTTCTTT.